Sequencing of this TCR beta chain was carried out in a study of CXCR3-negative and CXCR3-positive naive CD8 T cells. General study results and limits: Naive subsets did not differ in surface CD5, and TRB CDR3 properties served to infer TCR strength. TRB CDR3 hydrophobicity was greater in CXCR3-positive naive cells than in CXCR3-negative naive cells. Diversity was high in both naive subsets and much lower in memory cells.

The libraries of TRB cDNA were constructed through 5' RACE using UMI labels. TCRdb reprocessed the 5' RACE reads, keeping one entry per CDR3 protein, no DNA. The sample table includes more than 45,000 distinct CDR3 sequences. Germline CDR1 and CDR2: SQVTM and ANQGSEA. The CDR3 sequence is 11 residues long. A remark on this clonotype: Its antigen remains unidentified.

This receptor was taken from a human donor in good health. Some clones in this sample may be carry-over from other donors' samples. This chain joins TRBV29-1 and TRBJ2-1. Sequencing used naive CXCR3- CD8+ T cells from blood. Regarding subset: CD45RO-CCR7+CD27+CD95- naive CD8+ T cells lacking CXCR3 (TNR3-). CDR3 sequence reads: CSVDLGNEQFF.